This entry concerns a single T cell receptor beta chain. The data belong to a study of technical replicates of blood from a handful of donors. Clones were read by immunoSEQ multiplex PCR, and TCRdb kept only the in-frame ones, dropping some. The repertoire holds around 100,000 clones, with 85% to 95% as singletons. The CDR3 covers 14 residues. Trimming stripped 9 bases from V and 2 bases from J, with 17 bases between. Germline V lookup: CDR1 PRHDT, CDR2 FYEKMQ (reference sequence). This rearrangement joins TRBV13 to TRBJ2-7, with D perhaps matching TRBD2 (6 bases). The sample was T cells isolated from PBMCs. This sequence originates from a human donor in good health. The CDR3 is CASSSEGPAYEQYF. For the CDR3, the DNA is TGTGCCAGTTCCTCGGAGGGCCCAGCCTACGAGCAGTACTTC.